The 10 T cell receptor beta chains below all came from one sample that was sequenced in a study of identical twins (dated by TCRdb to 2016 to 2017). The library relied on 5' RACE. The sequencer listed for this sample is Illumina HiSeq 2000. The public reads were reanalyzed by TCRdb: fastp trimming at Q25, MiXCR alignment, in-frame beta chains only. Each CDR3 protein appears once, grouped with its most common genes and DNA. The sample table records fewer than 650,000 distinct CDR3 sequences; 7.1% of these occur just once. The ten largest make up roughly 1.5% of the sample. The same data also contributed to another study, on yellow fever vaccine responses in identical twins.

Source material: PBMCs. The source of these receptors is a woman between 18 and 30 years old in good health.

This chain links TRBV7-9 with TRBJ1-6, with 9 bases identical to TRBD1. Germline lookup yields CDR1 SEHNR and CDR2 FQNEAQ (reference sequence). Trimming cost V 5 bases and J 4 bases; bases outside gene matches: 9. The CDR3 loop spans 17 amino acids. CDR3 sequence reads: CASSPGTGIDYNSPLHF. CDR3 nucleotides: TGTGCCAGCAGCCCAGGGACAGGGATCGATTATAATTCACCCCTCCACTTT.

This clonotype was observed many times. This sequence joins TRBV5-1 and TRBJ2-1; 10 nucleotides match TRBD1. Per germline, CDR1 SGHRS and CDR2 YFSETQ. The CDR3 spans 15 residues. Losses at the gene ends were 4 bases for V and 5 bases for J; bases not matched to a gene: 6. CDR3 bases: TGCGCCAGCAGCCAACCGGGACAGGGGCACAATGAGCAGTTCTTC. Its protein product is CASSQPGQGHNEQFF.

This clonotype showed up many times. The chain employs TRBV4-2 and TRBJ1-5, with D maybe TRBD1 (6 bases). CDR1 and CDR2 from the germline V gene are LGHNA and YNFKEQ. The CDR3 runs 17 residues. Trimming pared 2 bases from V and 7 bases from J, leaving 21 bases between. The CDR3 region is CASSQMSYRAEGQPQHF. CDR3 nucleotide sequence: TGTGCCAGCAGCCAAATGTCGTACAGGGCGGAAGGCCAGCCCCAGCATTTT.

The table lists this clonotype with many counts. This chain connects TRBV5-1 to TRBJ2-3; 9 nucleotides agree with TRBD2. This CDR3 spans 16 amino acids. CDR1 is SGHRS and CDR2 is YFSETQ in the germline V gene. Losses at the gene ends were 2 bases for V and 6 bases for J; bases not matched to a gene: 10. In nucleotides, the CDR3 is TGCGCCAGCAGCTTTACCGCTAGCGGGGTGGCGGATACGCAGTATTTT. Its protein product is CASSFTASGVADTQYF.

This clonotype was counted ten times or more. This chain's CDR3 is CAISESIGTLGGTEAFF. The CDR3 DNA follows: TGTGCCATCAGTGAGTCGATTGGTACACTGGGAGGGACTGAAGCTTTCTTT. V usage is TRBV10-3 and J usage is TRBJ1-1; no clear D. The V end was cut by 0 bases, the J end by 5 bases, with 19 bases between. The V gene's germline CDR1 is ENHRY and CDR2 SYGVKD. The CDR3 runs to 17 residues.

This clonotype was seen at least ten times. Written as DNA, the CDR3 is TGTGCCACCAGCGAAGGCGGTTCTTACGAGCAGTACTTC. It specifies CATSEGGSYEQYF. This chain links TRBV15 with TRBJ2-7, with D unclear. The V end lost 5 bases, the J end lost 4 bases, and 12 bases lay between the germline ends. CDR1 and CDR2 (germline): LNHNV, YYDKDF (reference sequence). The CDR3 runs 13 residues.

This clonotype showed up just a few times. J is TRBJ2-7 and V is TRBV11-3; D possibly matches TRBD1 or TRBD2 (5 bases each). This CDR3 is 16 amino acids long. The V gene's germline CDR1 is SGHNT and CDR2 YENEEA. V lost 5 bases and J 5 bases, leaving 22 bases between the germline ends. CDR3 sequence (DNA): TGTGCCAGCAGCCCACCGGGACCCCTAGCTTCCCACGAGCAGTACGTC. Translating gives CASSPPGPLASHEQYV.

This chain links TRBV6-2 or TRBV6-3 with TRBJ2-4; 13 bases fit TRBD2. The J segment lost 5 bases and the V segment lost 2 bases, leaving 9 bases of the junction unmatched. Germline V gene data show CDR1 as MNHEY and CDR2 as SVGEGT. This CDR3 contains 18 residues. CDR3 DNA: TGTGCCAGCAGTTACCCCGGGACTAGCGGGGCCCGCCAAAACATTCAGTACTTC. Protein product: CASSYPGTSGARQNIQYF.

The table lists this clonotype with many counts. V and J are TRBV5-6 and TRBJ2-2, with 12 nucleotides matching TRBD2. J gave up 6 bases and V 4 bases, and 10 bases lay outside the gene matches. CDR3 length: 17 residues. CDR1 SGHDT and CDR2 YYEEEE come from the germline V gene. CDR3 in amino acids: CASSQTSGRGEAGELFF. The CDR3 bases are TGTGCCAGCAGCCAGACTAGCGGGAGAGGAGAGGCCGGGGAGCTGTTTTTT.

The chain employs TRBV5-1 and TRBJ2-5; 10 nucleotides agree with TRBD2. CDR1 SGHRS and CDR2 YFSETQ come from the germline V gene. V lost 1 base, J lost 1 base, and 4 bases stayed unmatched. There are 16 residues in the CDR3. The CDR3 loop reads CASSLSSGGSQETQYF. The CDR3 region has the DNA TGCGCCAGCAGCTTGTCTAGCGGGGGTTCCCAAGAGACCCAGTACTTC.